This section outlines one TCR beta chain sequence together with its context. Its target is not known. UMI-labeled 5' RACE was the method by which TCR beta libraries were made. TCRdb re-called the 5' RACE reads; one entry per CDR3 protein, DNA not given. The sample's table shows 15,000 to 20,000 distinct CDR3 sequences. TSTEM, the stem-like memory CD8+ T cells, were CCR7+ PD-1- TIGIT-. RNA was obtained from duplicate vials of around 150,000 sorted CD8+ T cells per subset. This specimen comes from a study of human CD8 memory T cell subsets. The CDR3 length is 14 residues. The germline gives CDR1 MDHEN, CDR2 SYDVKM. General study points: Estimates that used Chao1 suggested higher diversity in stem-like memory T cells than in precursor exhausted T cells.

The V call is TRBV28, the J call TRBJ1-1. The sample comprised CD8+ stem-like memory T cells (TSCM and TCM) sorted from PBMCs. The subset here: stem-like memory CD8 T cells (TSTEM), CCR7+ PD-1- TIGIT-. The sequence derives from a human donor in good health. CDR3 protein: CASRKEDMNTEAFF.